The present T cell receptor (beta chain) was sequenced within a study of neurological immune-mediated disorders. This clonotype showed up many times. Its target is unknown. Whole-study results and caveats: HTLV-1-associated myelopathy had the most TCR clonal expansion, while multiple sclerosis had the least, a level that fell below healthy controls. Expanded clones shared no identical CDR3 amino acid sequences across subjects, which suggested private TCR-beta repertoires in all groups.

This CDR3 region has 18 residues. Losses at the gene ends were 3 bases for V and 6 bases for J; bases not matched to a gene: 7. The germline V gene has CDR1 KGHDR and CDR2 SFDVKD. It was by 5'RACE with 10-nucleotide random UMIs that the cDNA was made. TCRdb itself ran the 5' RACE reads through MiXCR, one entry per CDR3 protein. The sample carries under 25,000 distinct CDR3 sequences, roughly 2.6% recorded once. Unsorted libraries were generated from 2 million PBMCs held at -80 degrees C. The chain combines TRBV24-1 with TRBJ2-2; 15 nucleotides align to TRBD2. This receptor was identified in a woman aged 18-29 years with multiple sclerosis. Sequenced: PBMCs. CDR3 nucleotide sequence: TGTGCCACCAGTGATCGCCCCCGGACTAGCGGGGGGGCCGGGGAGCTGTTTTTT. Residues: CATSDRPRTSGGAGELFF.